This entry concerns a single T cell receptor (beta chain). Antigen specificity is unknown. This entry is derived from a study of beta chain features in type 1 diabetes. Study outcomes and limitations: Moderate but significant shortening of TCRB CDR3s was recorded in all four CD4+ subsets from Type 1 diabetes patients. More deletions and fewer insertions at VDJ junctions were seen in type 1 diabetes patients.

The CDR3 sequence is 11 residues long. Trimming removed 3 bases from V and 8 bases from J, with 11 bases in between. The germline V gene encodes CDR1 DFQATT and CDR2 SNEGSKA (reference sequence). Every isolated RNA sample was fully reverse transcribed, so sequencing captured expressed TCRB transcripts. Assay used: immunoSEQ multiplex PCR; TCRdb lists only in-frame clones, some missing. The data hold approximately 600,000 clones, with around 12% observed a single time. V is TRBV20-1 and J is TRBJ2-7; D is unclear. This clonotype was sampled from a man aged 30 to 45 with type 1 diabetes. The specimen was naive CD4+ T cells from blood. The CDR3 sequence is CSARWSEQQYF. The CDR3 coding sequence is TGCAGTGCTAGGTGGAGCGAACAGCAGTACTTC.